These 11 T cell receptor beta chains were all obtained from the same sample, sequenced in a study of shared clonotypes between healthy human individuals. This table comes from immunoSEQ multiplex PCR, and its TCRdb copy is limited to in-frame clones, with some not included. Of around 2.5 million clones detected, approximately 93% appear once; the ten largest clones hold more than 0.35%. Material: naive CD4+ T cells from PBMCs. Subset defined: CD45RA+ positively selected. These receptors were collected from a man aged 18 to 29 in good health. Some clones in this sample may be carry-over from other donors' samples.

The CDR3: CASRDYRGQNTGELFF. CDR3 nucleotides: TGTGCCAGCAGAGATTACAGGGGGCAAAACACCGGGGAGCTGTTTTTT. The chain combines TRBV6-4 with TRBJ2-2; 9 nucleotides line up with TRBD1. CDR1 is MRHNA, CDR2 SNTAGT, per germline. Germline trimming cut 6 bases from V and 2 bases from J; bases unmatched to any gene: 7. The CDR3 length is 16 residues.

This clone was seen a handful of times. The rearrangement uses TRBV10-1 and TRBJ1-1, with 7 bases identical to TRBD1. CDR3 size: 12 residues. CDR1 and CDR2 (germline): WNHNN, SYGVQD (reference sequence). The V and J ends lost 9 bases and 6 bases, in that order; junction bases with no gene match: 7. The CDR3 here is CASWGQLPEAFF. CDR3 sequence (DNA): TGCGCCAGTTGGGGACAGCTCCCTGAAGCTTTCTTT.

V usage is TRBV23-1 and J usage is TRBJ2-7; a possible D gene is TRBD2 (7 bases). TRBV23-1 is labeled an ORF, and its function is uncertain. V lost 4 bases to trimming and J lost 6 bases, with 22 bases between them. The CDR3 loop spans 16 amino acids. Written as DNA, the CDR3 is TGCGCCAGCAGTCCTCTGGGGGGCGGGAGATACGGCGAGCAGTACTTC. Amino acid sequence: CASSPLGGGRYGEQYF.

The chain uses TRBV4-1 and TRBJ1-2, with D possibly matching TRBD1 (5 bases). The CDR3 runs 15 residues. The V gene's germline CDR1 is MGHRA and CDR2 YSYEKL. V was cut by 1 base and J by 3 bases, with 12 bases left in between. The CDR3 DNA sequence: TGCGCCAGCAGCCAAGCCGCCAGGGATGACTATGGCTACACCTTC. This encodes CASSQAARDDYGYTF.

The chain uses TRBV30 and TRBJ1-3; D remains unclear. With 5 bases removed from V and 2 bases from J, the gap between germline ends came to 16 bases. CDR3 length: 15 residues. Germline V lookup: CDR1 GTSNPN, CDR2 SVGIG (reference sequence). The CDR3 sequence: CAWGFPAGAGNTIYF. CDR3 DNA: TGTGCCTGGGGATTCCCCGCCGGGGCTGGAAACACCATATATTTT. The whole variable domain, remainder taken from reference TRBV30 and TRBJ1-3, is SQTIHQWPATLVQPVGSPLSLECTVEGTSNPNLYWYRQAAGRGLQLLFYSVGIGQISSEVPQNLSASRPQDRQFILSSKKLLLSDSGFYLCAWGFPAGAGNTIYFGEGSWLTVV.

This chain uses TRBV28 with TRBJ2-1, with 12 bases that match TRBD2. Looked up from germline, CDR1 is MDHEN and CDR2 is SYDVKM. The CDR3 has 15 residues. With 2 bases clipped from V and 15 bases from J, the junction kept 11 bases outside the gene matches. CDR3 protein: CASSLGLAGGLMRFF. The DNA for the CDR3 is TGTGCCAGCAGTTTAGGGCTAGCGGGAGGGCTGATGCGGTTCTTC.

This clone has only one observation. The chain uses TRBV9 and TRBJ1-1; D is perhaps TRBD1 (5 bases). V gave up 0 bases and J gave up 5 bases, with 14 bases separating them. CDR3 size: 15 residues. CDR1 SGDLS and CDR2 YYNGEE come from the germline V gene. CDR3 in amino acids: CASSVDAGEKTEAFF. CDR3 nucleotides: TGTGCCAGCAGCGTAGATGCGGGGGAGAAGACTGAAGCTTTCTTT.

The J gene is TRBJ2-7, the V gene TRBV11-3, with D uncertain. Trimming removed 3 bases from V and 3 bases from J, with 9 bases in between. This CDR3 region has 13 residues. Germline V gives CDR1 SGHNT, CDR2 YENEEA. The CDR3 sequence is CASSFAEDYEQYF. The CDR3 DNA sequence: TGTGCCAGCAGCTTTGCGGAAGACTACGAGCAGTACTTC.

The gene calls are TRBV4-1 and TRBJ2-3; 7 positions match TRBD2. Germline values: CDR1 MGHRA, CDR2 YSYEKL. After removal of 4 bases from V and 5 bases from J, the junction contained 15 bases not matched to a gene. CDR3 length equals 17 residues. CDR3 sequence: CASSPGVVAGVRDTQYF. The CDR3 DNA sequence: TGCGCCAGCAGCCCCGGCGTTGTTGCGGGAGTACGAGATACGCAGTATTTT.

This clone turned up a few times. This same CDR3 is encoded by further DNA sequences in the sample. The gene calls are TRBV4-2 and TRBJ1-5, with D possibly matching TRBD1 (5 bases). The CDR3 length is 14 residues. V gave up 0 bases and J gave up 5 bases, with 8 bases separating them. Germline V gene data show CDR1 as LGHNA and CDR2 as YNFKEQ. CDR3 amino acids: CASSQDRGDQPQHF. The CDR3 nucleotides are TGTGCCAGCAGCCAAGATAGAGGGGATCAGCCCCAGCATTTT.

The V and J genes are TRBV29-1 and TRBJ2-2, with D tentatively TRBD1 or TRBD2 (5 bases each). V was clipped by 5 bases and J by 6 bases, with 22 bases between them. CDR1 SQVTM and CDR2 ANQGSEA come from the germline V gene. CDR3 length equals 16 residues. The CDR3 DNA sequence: TGCAGCGTTCTGGGGGTGGGGCGCGAGTACGCCGGGGAGCTGTTTTTT. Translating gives CSVLGVGREYAGELFF.